A selection of T cell receptor beta chains follows, all from one sample in a study of blood T cell repertoires in COVID-19. This table comes from immunoSEQ multiplex PCR, and its TCRdb copy is limited to in-frame clones, with some not included. Of roughly 230,000 clones in the sample, 70% to 90% were seen once. The sequencing input was peripheral blood. All receptors come from a man aged 40-49 years with acute or convalescent COVID-19. CDR3s include the opening cysteine and the closing phenylalanine or tryptophan. Each record gives: J gene, clone size, V gene, D gene, CDR3 protein, CDR3 DNA. The D gene is left open where the match is weak. Only some rows state a clone size, as once, few, many or a class for expanded clones.

TRBJ1-4	NA	TRBV5-8	NA	CASSLSRRGNEKLFF	TGTGCCAGCAGCTTGTCTCGACGGGGGAATGAAAAACTGTTTTTT
TRBJ2-2	NA	TRBV27	NA	CASSLERTASTGELFF	TGTGCCAGCAGTTTAGAACGGACAGCCTCCACCGGGGAGCTGTTTTTT
TRBJ2-1	NA	TRBV28	TRBD2	CASSLLLAGGNEQFF	TGTGCCAGCAGTTTGCTGCTAGCGGGGGGCAATGAGCAGTTCTTC
TRBJ2-5	NA	TRBV25-1	NA	CASSELAGANQETQYF	TGTGCCAGCAGTGAATTGGCGGGGGCCAACCAAGAGACCCAGTACTTC
TRBJ1-1	once	TRBV5-1	TRBD1	CASSSPGGTEAFF	TGCGCCAGCAGTTCTCCAGGGGGCACCGAAGCTTTCTTT
TRBJ2-7	NA	TRBV18	TRBD2	CASSRTSGASGGLPYEQYF	TGTGCCAGCTCGCGAACATCGGGCGCTAGCGGGGGCCTACCCTACGAGCAGTACTTC
TRBJ2-2	NA	TRBV18	NA	CASSPNIENTGELFF	TGTGCCAGCTCACCAAACATCGAGAACACCGGGGAGCTGTTTTTT
TRBJ1-4	once	TRBV3-1/TRBV3-2	NA	CASSGHPWRGEKLFF	TGTGCCAGCAGCGGGCACCCCTGGAGGGGTGAAAAACTGTTTTTT
TRBJ2-5	NA	TRBV30	TRBD2	CAWSVAGGQETQYF	TGTGCCTGGAGTGTAGCGGGGGGGCAAGAGACCCAGTACTTC
TRBJ2-2	NA	TRBV6-2/TRBV6-3	NA	CASSYFGANTGELFF	TGTGCCAGCAGTTACTTCGGGGCGAACACCGGGGAGCTGTTTTTT
TRBJ1-5	NA	TRBV9	NA	CASSGVEGQPQHF	TGTGCCAGCAGCGGCGTTGAGGGACAGCCCCAGCATTTT
TRBJ2-3	NA	TRBV18	TRBD2	CASSAGGTTDTQYF	TGTGCCAGCTCGGCGGGGGGCACGACAGATACGCAGTATTTT
TRBJ1-4	NA	TRBV27	NA	CASSLAGVNEKLFF	TGTGCCAGCAGTTTAGCAGGGGTTAATGAAAAACTGTTTTTT
TRBJ2-1	NA	TRBV5-6	TRBD2	CASRERGGRVEQFF	TGTGCCAGCAGAGAGCGGGGGGGCCGGGTTGAGCAGTTCTTC
TRBJ1-1	NA	TRBV11-2	NA	CASSLEGGTEAFF	TGTGCCAGCAGCTTAGAAGGGGGCACTGAAGCTTTCTTT
TRBJ1-1	NA	TRBV5-1	TRBD1	CASSKEGQWNTEAFF	TGCGCCAGCAGCAAAGAGGGACAGTGGAACACTGAAGCTTTCTTT
TRBJ2-5	NA	TRBV4-1	TRBD1	CASSQGTGGQETQYF	TGCGCCAGCAGCCAAGGGACAGGGGGGCAAGAGACCCAGTACTTC
TRBJ1-2	NA	TRBV5-1	NA	CASSLGTNYGYTF	TGCGCCAGCAGCTTGGGTACTAACTATGGCTACACCTTC
TRBJ1-2	NA	TRBV2	TRBD1	CASSVVDRGPYGYTF	TGTGCCAGCAGTGTCGTGGACAGGGGGCCCTATGGCTACACCTTC
TRBJ2-3	NA	TRBV7-9	TRBD2	CASSASGGDTDTQYF	TGTGCCAGCAGCGCTAGCGGGGGAGACACAGATACGCAGTATTTT
TRBJ1-2	NA	TRBV6-5	TRBD1	CASSSRGQGGYTF	TGTGCCAGCAGTTCCAGGGGGCAGGGGGGCTACACCTTC
TRBJ2-7	NA	TRBV4-1	TRBD2	CASSIAGGSYEQYF	TGCGCCAGCAGCATAGCGGGGGGGAGCTACGAGCAGTACTTC